This TCR beta chain originates from a study of cytomegalovirus exposure and HLA in healthy donors. Notes on this clone: Its antigen is as yet unknown.

Study-level findings and limits: A few CMV-associated chains were confirmed in vitro to be specific for CMV antigens.

Libraries were prepared by immunoSEQ multiplex PCR; TCRdb keeps only in-frame clonotypes and omits some of them. In the table there are about 170,000 clones, roughly 90% of which are singletons. Germline CDR1 and CDR2: SGHNT and YYREEE (reference sequence). V lost 3 bases to trimming and J lost 3 bases; unmatched junction nucleotides: 10. The CDR3 is 17 residues long. The sequence came from a woman between 18 and 29 years old in good health and CMV-seropositive. Material for sequencing was PBMCs. The chain is built from TRBV5-4 and TRBJ2-3, with 10 bases that match TRBD2. CDR3 nucleotide sequence: TGTGCCAGCAGCTGGGGAAGCGGGAGGGGGGGGACAGATACGCAGTATTTT. Protein sequence: CASSWGSGRGGTDTQYF.